These T cell receptor beta chains were read from a single sample in a study of T-cell reconstitution after alpha-beta-depleted transplantation in children. MiXCR, applied by TCRdb to the PCR reads, yields one record per CDR3 protein. The sample lists approximately 400,000 distinct CDR3 sequences, roughly 17% seen once, with around 30% in the top ten. The input for sequencing was PBMCs, mostly from graft donor cells, taken 360 days after TCRalphabeta/CD19-depleted stem cell transplant. The receptors shown here come from a boy in the first two years of life who had a stem cell transplant for Wiskott-Aldrich syndrome, so the T cells may come from the graft donor. CDR3s include the opening cysteine and the closing phenylalanine or tryptophan. A D gene is named only where the DNA matches it firmly. The listing skips clone size in some rows; elsewhere it reads once, few, many or a size class.

clone size: medium-sized
V gene: TRBV7-9
D gene: -
J gene: TRBJ1-1
CDR3 DNA: TGTGCCAGCAGCGCTTCGGGAGTCACTGAAGCTTTCTTT
CDR3 protein: CASSASGVTEAFF

clone size: -
V gene: TRBV5-5
D gene: -
J gene: TRBJ2-7
CDR3 DNA: TGTGCCAGCAGCTTGAAGGGGGGCAAGAACGAGCAGTACTTC
CDR3 protein: CASSLKGGKNEQYF

clone size: few
V gene: TRBV10-1
D gene: -
J gene: TRBJ2-5
CDR3 DNA: TGCGCCAGCAGAAGGGGGGCGTCGGAGACCCAGTACTTC
CDR3 protein: CASRRGASETQYF

clone size: -
V gene: TRBV29-1
D gene: -
J gene: TRBJ2-7
CDR3 DNA: TGCAGCGTTTTAGGGGACCTATCCTACGAGCAGTACTTC
CDR3 protein: CSVLGDLSYEQYF

clone size: few
V gene: TRBV24-1
D gene: TRBD2
J gene: TRBJ2-1
CDR3 DNA: TGTGCCACGAGGCGGGGGGGCGGGTACAATGAGCAGTTCTTC
CDR3 protein: CATRRGGGYNEQFF

clone size: many
V gene: TRBV29-1
D gene: -
J gene: TRBJ2-5
CDR3 DNA: TGCAGCGTCTGTTCCGGGGAAGAGACCCAGTACTTC
CDR3 protein: CSVCSGEETQYF

clone size: few
V gene: TRBV5-1
D gene: -
J gene: TRBJ1-5
CDR3 DNA: TGCGCCAGCAGCTTGGGATCCGGGGGCAATCAGCCCCAGCATTTT
CDR3 protein: CASSLGSGGNQPQHF

clone size: few
V gene: TRBV5-6
D gene: -
J gene: TRBJ2-1
CDR3 DNA: TGTGCCAGCAGCCCAAGCGGGCCGTTCTACAATGAGCAGTTCTTC
CDR3 protein: CASSPSGPFYNEQFF

clone size: -
V gene: TRBV11-2
D gene: -
J gene: TRBJ2-7
CDR3 DNA: TGTGCCAGCAGCCACGCCGGCGCCTCCTACGAGCAGTACTTC
CDR3 protein: CASSHAGASYEQYF

clone size: many
V gene: TRBV12-3/TRBV12-4
D gene: -
J gene: TRBJ2-4
CDR3 DNA: TGTGCCAGCAGTTTAACGGGACTAGCCAAAAACATTCAGTACTTC
CDR3 protein: CASSLTGLAKNIQYF

clone size: few
V gene: TRBV18
D gene: -
J gene: TRBJ2-7
CDR3 DNA: TGTGCCAGCTCAGTCGCACCGAACTCCTACGAGCAGTACTTC
CDR3 protein: CASSVAPNSYEQYF

clone size: -
V gene: TRBV28
D gene: TRBD1
J gene: TRBJ1-2
CDR3 DNA: TGTGCCAGCAGGGCTGCGGGACAGGACTATGGCTACACCTTC
CDR3 protein: CASRAAGQDYGYTF

clone size: -
V gene: TRBV5-1
D gene: -
J gene: TRBJ2-2
CDR3 DNA: TGCGCCAGCAGCTTGGCCATTTATACTAGGAGCACCGGGGAGCTGTTTTTT
CDR3 protein: CASSLAIYTRSTGELFF

clone size: -
V gene: TRBV6-1
D gene: TRBD2
J gene: TRBJ2-1
CDR3 DNA: TGTGCCAGCAGTGAGGGACTAGGGCTCGCCTCCTACAATGAGCAGTTCTTC
CDR3 protein: CASSEGLGLASYNEQFF

clone size: -
V gene: TRBV7-2
D gene: TRBD2
J gene: TRBJ2-1
CDR3 DNA: TGTGCCAGCAGCTTAGCGACGGGGGGGCCCCCCTACAATGAGCAGTTCTTC
CDR3 protein: CASSLATGGPPYNEQFF

clone size: few
V gene: TRBV7-2
D gene: TRBD1
J gene: TRBJ2-1
CDR3 DNA: TGTGCCTCTAGGACAGGGATGTACAATGAGCAGTTCTTC
CDR3 protein: CASRTGMYNEQFF

clone size: few
V gene: TRBV2
D gene: -
J gene: TRBJ2-2
CDR3 DNA: TGTGCCAGCAGTGAATCCCTAGGACTGGCGAACACCGGGGAGCTGTTTTTT
CDR3 protein: CASSESLGLANTGELFF

clone size: -
V gene: TRBV4-3
D gene: TRBD2
J gene: TRBJ2-1
CDR3 DNA: TGCGCCAGCAGCCAAGATAGGCGCGGGAGGACCAATGAGCAGTTCTTC
CDR3 protein: CASSQDRRGRTNEQFF

clone size: -
V gene: TRBV4-1
D gene: TRBD2
J gene: TRBJ2-3
CDR3 DNA: TGCGCCAGCAGCCAAGGCTGGGGCAGACTAGCGGGGCGCACAGATACGCAGTATTTT
CDR3 protein: CASSQGWGRLAGRTDTQYF

clone size: few
V gene: TRBV20-1
D gene: TRBD2
J gene: TRBJ2-5
CDR3 DNA: TGCAGTAGTAGCGGGAGGCCGGGGGAGACCCAGTACTTC
CDR3 protein: CSSSGRPGETQYF